The rows below give T cell receptor beta chains drawn from one sample of a study of T cell changes during pregnancy in multiple sclerosis. The method was immunoSEQ multiplex PCR; TCRdb's version includes in-frame clones alone and lacks a portion of them. Here the sample spans around 57,000 clones, 91% being singletons. Here the sequenced sample was peripheral blood, taken in the third trimester of pregnancy. Receptors originate from a female donor in good health, enrolled as a control in a pregnancy study. Both conserved end residues are part of each CDR3. A D gene is named only where the DNA matches it firmly. The listing skips clone size in some rows; elsewhere it reads once, few, many or a size class.

size | D | J | V | DNA | CDR3
- | TRBD1 | TRBJ1-5 | TRBV5-1 | TGCGCCAGCAGCTTGGTGAAGGACAGGGAAGAATATCAGCCCCAGCATTTT | CASSLVKDREEYQPQHF
- | TRBD2 | TRBJ2-1 | TRBV12-5 | TGTGCTAGCCGGGAGGGAGACTACAATGAGCAGTTCTTC | CASREGDYNEQFF
- | TRBD1 | TRBJ1-2 | TRBV29-1 | TGCAGCGTTCGGACAGGGTATGGCTACACCTTC | CSVRTGYGYTF
- | TRBD2 | TRBJ2-5 | TRBV29-1 | TGCAGCGTCGACCGCCGACTAGCTCAAGAGACCCAGTACTTC | CSVDRRLAQETQYF
- | - | TRBJ2-3 | TRBV6-5 | TGTGCCTCCCACGACACAGGGATGAGGACAGATACGCAGTATTTT | CASHDTGMRTDTQYF
- | - | TRBJ2-5 | TRBV2 | TGTGCCAGCAGTGTCTCTCTAGCGCAAGAGACCCAGTACTTC | CASSVSLAQETQYF
- | - | TRBJ1-2 | TRBV6-5 | TGTGCCAGCAGTTACGCAGGCGGCTACACCTTC | CASSYAGGYTF
- | - | TRBJ2-4 | TRBV6-6 | TGTGCCAGCAGTTACAAGCCTAAAAACATTCAGTACTTC | CASSYKPKNIQYF
- | TRBD2 | TRBJ2-4 | TRBV27 | TGTGCCAGCAGTTTTGGTAGCGGGAGGCTAGCCAAAAACATTCAGTACTTC | CASSFGSGRLAKNIQYF
- | TRBD2 | TRBJ2-3 | TRBV2 | TGTGCCAGCGGTCGGGAGGGGATGGTAACAGATACGCAGTATTTT | CASGREGMVTDTQYF
- | - | TRBJ1-2 | TRBV9 | TGTGCCAGCAGCGGAATGGGGGCAGATGGCTACACCTTC | CASSGMGADGYTF
once | TRBD2 | TRBJ2-3 | TRBV6-1 | TGTGCCAGCGGAGTCTCGCGGGGGAGCACAGATACGCAGTATTTT | CASGVSRGSTDTQYF
- | TRBD1 | TRBJ2-2 | TRBV5-1 | TGCGCCAGCAGCTTCGGGACAGTGAACACCGGGGAGCTGTTTTTT | CASSFGTVNTGELFF
- | TRBD1 | TRBJ2-2 | TRBV18 | TGTGCCAGCTCACCAACCGGGACAGCGGTCACCGGGGAGCTGTTTTTT | CASSPTGTAVTGELFF
- | - | TRBJ1-1 | TRBV7-8 | TGTGCCAGCAGCTTGGTGGGAAGGGGTACCACTGAAGCTTTCTTT | CASSLVGRGTTEAFF
once | - | TRBJ1-1 | TRBV27 | TGTGCCAGCAGTTACGGGGGTGTAACTGAAGCTTTCTTT | CASSYGGVTEAFF
- | - | TRBJ1-4 | TRBV14 | TGTGCCAGCAGCCTTGCCGGGACATCCGTCGGACTGTTTTTT | CASSLAGTSVGLFF
- | TRBD1 | TRBJ2-5 | TRBV5-6 | TGTGCCAGCAGTCGGACAGGGACACAAGAGACCCAGTACTTC | CASSRTGTQETQYF
- | TRBD2 | TRBJ2-1 | TRBV4-1 | TGCGCCAGCAGCCAAGCGTGGGGATTAGCGGGGCAGTTCTTC | CASSQAWGLAGQFF
- | - | TRBJ1-2 | TRBV19 | TGTGCCAGTAGAGTTCTGCCTAGGGGGGGATACACCTTC | CASRVLPRGGYTF
- | TRBD1 | TRBJ1-1 | TRBV28 | TGTGCCAGCAGGAACACAGGGGGAAACACTGAAGCTTTCTTT | CASRNTGGNTEAFF
once | - | TRBJ2-3 | TRBV4-1 | TGCGCCAGCAGCCAACTAGTGAGTACAGATACGCAGTATTTT | CASSQLVSTDTQYF
- | TRBD1 | TRBJ2-3 | TRBV29-1 | TGCAGCGTTGGGACAGGGGGCACAGATACGCAGTATTTT | CSVGTGGTDTQYF
- | - | TRBJ1-3 | TRBV4-1 | TGCGCCAGCAGCTTCGTCAGGGACACTGGAAACACCATATATTTT | CASSFVRDTGNTIYF
- | TRBD2 | TRBJ2-5 | TRBV19 | TGTGCCAGTAGTCCCCGCCAGCGGGAGGGAGAGACCCAGTACTTC | CASSPRQREGETQYF
- | TRBD1 | TRBJ1-6 | TRBV5-1 | TGCGCCAGCAGCTCTCAGCCGGGACAGGGGTCGGGTTCACCCCTCCACTTT | CASSSQPGQGSGSPLHF
- | - | TRBJ2-5 | TRBV19 | TGTGCCAGTAGGAATGTCGACACCCCAGTCGAGACCCAGTACTTC | CASRNVDTPVETQYF
- | TRBD1 | TRBJ1-2 | TRBV28 | TGTGCCAGCAGTTTGAGGGGGCAGGGGGCAAACTATGGCTACACCTTC | CASSLRGQGANYGYTF
- | - | TRBJ1-5 | TRBV7-9 | TGTGCCAGCAGCTTAGGCAGGGGTCAGGGAAGCAATCAGCCCCAGCATTTT | CASSLGRGQGSNQPQHF
- | TRBD1 | TRBJ2-7 | TRBV14 | TGTGCCAGCAGCCAAGAACAGGGGGTATCCTACGAGCAGTACTTC | CASSQEQGVSYEQYF
- | - | TRBJ2-1 | TRBV11-2 | TGTGCCAGCAGGGGAGGTAGCACCCATGAGCAGTTCTTC | CASRGGSTHEQFF
- | - | TRBJ1-5 | TRBV28 | TGTGCCAGCAGTGACCTAGGGCCCCAGCATTTT | CASSDLGPQHF
- | - | TRBJ1-1 | TRBV7-9 | TGTGCCAGCATCTCGGGCACTGAAGCTTTCTTT | CASISGTEAFF
- | - | TRBJ1-1 | TRBV5-4 | TGTGCCAGCAGCTTGGAGCGAGGCACTGAAGCTTTCTTT | CASSLERGTEAFF
- | TRBD1 | TRBJ1-1 | TRBV4-1 | TGCGCCAGCAGCCTCTTACAGGGGGCTAACACTGAAGCTTTCTTT | CASSLLQGANTEAFF
- | - | TRBJ2-1 | TRBV7-8 | TGTGCCAGCTTCTCTTGGGGGGGCCCTCAGGATGAGCAGTTCTTC | CASFSWGGPQDEQFF
- | TRBD1 | TRBJ1-4 | TRBV19 | TGTGCCAGTAACCAGGGGGGCCTTGCAACTAATGAAAAACTGTTTTTT | CASNQGGLATNEKLFF
once | TRBD2 | TRBJ2-7 | TRBV6-6 | TGTGCCAGCAGTATAGGACTAGCGGGGGCCTACGAGCAGTACTTC | CASSIGLAGAYEQYF
- | TRBD2 | TRBJ2-5 | TRBV5-8 | TGTGCCAGCAGCCCACGGACTAGCGGGGATAAAGAGACCCAGTACTTC | CASSPRTSGDKETQYF